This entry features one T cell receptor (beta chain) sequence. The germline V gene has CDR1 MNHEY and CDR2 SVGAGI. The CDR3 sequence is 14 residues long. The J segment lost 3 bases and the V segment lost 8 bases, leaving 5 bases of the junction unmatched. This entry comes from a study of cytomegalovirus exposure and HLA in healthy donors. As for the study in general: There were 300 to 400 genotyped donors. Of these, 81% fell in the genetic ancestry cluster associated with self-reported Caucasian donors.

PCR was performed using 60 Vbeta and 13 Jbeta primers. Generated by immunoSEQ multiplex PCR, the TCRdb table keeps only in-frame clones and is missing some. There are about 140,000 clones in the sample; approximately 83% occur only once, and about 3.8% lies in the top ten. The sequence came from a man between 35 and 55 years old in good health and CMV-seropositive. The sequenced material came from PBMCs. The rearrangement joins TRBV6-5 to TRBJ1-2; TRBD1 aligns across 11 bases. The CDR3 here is CASGDRGIDYGYTF. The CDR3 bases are TGTGCCAGCGGGGACAGGGGGATTGACTATGGCTACACCTTC.